A selection of T cell receptor beta chains follows, all from one sample in a study of prognosis after radiotherapy for stage I lung cancer. Using its own MiXCR run on the multiplex PCR reads, TCRdb lists one record per CDR3 protein. This sample has over 14,000 distinct CDR3 sequences, with approximately 30% found just once. This specimen consisted of PBMCs, obtained before or after stereotactic body radiation therapy (not recorded which). These receptors were collected from a donor over 45 with non-small cell lung cancer. Each CDR3 is given with its conserved first and last residue. The D gene is left open where the match is weak. Size tells how often a clone was seen (once, few, many) or the class of an expanded clone, and some rows leave it out.

j_call cdr3_length d_call clone_size v_call cdr3_nt cdr3_aa
TRBJ1-5 14 NA many TRBV30 TGTGCCTGGAGCTGGGACGGTAGCAATCAGCCCCAGCATTTT CAWSWDGSNQPQHF
TRBJ2-1 12 NA medium-sized TRBV7-6 TGTGCCAGCAGCTTAGGGAGCAATGAGCAGTTCTTC CASSLGSNEQFF
TRBJ1-4 14 TRBD1 many TRBV6-1 TGTGCCATAGGGACAGGGGCAACTAATGAAAAACTGTTTTTT CAIGTGATNEKLFF
TRBJ2-1 17 TRBD2 NA TRBV5-1 TGCGCCAGCAGCTTGTTATTAGCGGGGGGGCCAAGCGATGAGCAGTTCTTC CASSLLLAGGPSDEQFF
TRBJ2-7 15 TRBD2 once TRBV4-2 TGTGCCAGCCAAGGTAGCGGGAGCATCCCCTACGAGCAGTACTTC CASQGSGSIPYEQYF
TRBJ2-7 15 TRBD1 many TRBV6-1 TGTGCCAGCAGTCCCCAACCCGGGACAGGGGGCGAGCAGTACTTC CASSPQPGTGGEQYF
TRBJ1-1 15 TRBD1 many TRBV4-1 TGCGCCAGCAGCCGGCAGGGGGCGAAGGACACTGAAGCTTTCTTT CASSRQGAKDTEAFF
TRBJ2-7 13 NA medium-sized TRBV28 TGTGCCAGCAGTGCTGGGGGCACCTACGAGCAGTACTTC CASSAGGTYEQYF
TRBJ1-1 13 NA NA TRBV28 TGTGCCAGCAGCCATTCGACAGGAGAAGAAGCTTTCTTT CASSHSTGEEAFF
TRBJ2-7 16 TRBD2 NA TRBV7-2 TGTGCCAGCAGCTTAGAGGCTACTAGCGGAACCTACGAGCAGTACTTC CASSLEATSGTYEQYF
TRBJ2-1 14 NA many TRBV30 TGTGCCTGGACTAAGGGCCTCTCCTACAATGAGCAGTTCTTC CAWTKGLSYNEQFF
TRBJ1-1 15 NA many TRBV7-8 TGTGCCAGCAGCTCGACCGGACAGAAATACACTGAAGCTTTCTTT CASSSTGQKYTEAFF
TRBJ2-1 17 TRBD2 once TRBV20-1 TGCAGTGCTAGAGATAGCCTAGCGGGAGGGCCTTACAATGAGCAGTTCTTC CSARDSLAGGPYNEQFF